This paragraph covers one T cell receptor (beta chain) sequence. Its antigen is not identified. Per the germline V gene, CDR1 is SNHLY and CDR2 is FYNNEI. The CDR3 has 14 residues. V was clipped by 6 bases and J by 3 bases, with 11 bases between them. This PCR relied on a set of 60 Vbeta primers and 13 Jbeta primers. How the authors handled the data: Later, an analysis found about 77 million unique TCR beta chains, and approximately 10 million of these were shared. The method was immunoSEQ multiplex PCR; TCRdb's version includes in-frame clones alone and lacks a portion of them. That table furnishes V, J and clone size, whereas the DNA furnished D and trimming. The sample includes approximately 110,000 clones, 70% to 80% of them seen just once. These data belong to a study of cytomegalovirus exposure and HLA in healthy donors. Overall study context: Of some 400 genotyped donors, roughly 81% grouped in the Caucasian-associated ancestry cluster. Study-level points and caveats: Both high specificity and high sensitivity reportedly marked the classifier's diagnosis of cytomegalovirus status. The authors later linked a missense DCLRE1C variant to TCR beta V- and J-gene trimming.

The sample comprised PBMCs. This receptor was obtained from a young woman in good health and CMV-seropositive. This chain connects TRBV2 to TRBJ1-4; D unresolved. CDR3 in DNA: TGTGCCAGCAGGGTTACCGGGTCTAATGAAAAACTGTTTTTT. It codes for CASRVTGSNEKLFF. Drawing the rest from reference TRBV2 and TRBJ1-4, the complete variable domain is EPEVTQTPSHQVTQMGQEVILRCVPISNHLYFYWYRQILGQKVEFLVSFYNNEISEKSEIFDDQFSVERPDGSNFTLKIRSTKLEDSAMYFCASRVTGSNEKLFFGSGTQLSVL.